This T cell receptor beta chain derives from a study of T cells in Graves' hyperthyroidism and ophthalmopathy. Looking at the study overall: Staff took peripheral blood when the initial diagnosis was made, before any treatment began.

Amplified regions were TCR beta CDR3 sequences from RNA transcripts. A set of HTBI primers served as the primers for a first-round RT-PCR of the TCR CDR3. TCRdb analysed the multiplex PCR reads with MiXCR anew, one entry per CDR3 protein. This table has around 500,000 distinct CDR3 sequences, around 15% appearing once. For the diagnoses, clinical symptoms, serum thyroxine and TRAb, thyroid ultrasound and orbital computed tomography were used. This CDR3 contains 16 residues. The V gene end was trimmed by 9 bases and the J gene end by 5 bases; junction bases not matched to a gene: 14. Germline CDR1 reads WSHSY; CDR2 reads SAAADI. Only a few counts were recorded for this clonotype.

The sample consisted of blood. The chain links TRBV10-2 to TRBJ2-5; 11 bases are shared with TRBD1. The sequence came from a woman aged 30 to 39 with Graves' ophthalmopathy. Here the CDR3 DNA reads TGCGCCAGTACCTCAATTTCCGGGACAGGGGGTGAGACCCAGTACTTC. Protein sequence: CASTSISGTGGETQYF.